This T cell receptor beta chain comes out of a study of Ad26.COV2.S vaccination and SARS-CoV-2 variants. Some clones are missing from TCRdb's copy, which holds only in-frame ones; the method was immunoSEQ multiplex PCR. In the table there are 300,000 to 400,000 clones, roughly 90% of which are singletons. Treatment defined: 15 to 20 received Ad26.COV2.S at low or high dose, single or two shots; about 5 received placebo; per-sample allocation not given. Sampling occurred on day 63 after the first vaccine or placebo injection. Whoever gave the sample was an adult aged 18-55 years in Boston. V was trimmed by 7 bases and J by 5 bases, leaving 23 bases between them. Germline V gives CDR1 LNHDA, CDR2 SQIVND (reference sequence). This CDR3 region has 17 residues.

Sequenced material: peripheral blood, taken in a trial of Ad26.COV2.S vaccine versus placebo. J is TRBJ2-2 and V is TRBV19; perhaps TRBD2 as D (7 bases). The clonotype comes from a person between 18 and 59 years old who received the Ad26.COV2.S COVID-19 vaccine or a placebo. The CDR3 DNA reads TGTGCCAGTAACGCCTCCGGGGGCGGGGGACTGACCGGGGAGCTGTTTTTT. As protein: CASNASGGGGLTGELFF.